This T cell receptor beta chain was obtained from a study of T-cell reconstitution after alpha-beta-depleted transplantation in children (dated by TCRdb to 2015 to 2016). Concerning the study at large: Using TCR repertoire profiling, the study quantitatively followed how T-cell immune reconstitution unfolded in children after TCRalphabeta/CD19-depleted allogeneic hematopoietic cell transplantation.

V loses 4 bases, J loses 2 bases, and the germline ends lie 8 bases apart. CDR3 length: 13 amino acids, cysteine to phenylalanine. Just CDR3 DNA is preserved here, 39 bases in frame from base 1. The germline V gene specifies SGHVS as CDR1 and FQNEAQ as CDR2. In its sample, this clonotype was seen a few times. It has no known antigen specificity. No quality values exist for individual bases; no much larger clone is one base distant. Library construction relied on PCR. The run used an Illumina HiSeq 2500. To normalize quantification of the TCRbeta repertoire, the TCR libraries were built with molecular barcoding that relied on unique molecular identifiers. Clones were called with MiXCR by TCRdb after fastp trimmed the public reads at Q25, and only in-frame beta chains were retained. When rows share a CDR3 protein, they turn into one entry using the most common DNA and genes. The sample table records about 540,000 distinct CDR3 sequences; about 18% of these occur just once. The ten largest clones add up to around 3.3% of the sample.

This TCR was sampled from a human donor who donated a stem cell graft to a child with acute lymphoblastic leukemia. The chain is assembled from TRBV7-8 and TRBJ1-1, with no confidently assigned D gene. The material sequenced was PBMCs from the stem cell graft donor, taken from the stem cell graft. The bases are TGTGCCAGCAGCTACCGGATTAACACTGAAGCTTTCTTT. Translation gives CASSYRINTEAFF.